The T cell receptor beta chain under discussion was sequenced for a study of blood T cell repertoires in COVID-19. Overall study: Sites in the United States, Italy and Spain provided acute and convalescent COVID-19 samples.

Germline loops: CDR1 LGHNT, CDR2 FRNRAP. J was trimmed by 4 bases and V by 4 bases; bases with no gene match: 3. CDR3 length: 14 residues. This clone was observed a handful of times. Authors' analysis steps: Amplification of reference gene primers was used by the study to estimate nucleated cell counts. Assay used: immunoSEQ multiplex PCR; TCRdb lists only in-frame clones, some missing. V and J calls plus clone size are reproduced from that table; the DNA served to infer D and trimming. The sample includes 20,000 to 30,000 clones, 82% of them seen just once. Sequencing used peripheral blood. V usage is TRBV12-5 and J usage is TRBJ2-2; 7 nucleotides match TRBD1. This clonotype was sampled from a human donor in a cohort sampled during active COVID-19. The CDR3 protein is CASGYGTATGELFF. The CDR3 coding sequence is TGTGCTAGTGGTTACGGGACAGCCACCGGGGAGCTGTTTTTT. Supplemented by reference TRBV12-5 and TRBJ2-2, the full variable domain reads DARVTQTPRHKVTEMGQEVTMRCQPILGHNTVFWYRQTMMQGLELLAYFRNRAPLDDSGMPKDRFSAEMPDATLATLKIQPSEPRDSAVYFCASGYGTATGELFFGEGSRLTVL.